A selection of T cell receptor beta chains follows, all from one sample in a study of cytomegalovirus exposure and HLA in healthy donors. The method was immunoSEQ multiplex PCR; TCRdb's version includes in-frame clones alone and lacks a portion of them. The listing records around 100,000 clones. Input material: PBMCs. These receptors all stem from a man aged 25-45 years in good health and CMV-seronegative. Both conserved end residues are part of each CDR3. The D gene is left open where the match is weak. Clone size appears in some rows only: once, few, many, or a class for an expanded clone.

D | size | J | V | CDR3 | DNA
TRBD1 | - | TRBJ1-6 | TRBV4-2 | CASSQDTGGGMNSPLHF | TGTGCCAGCAGCCAGGACACAGGGGGCGGCATGAATTCACCCCTCCACTTT
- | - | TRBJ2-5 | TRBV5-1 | CASSYGAGETQYF | TGCGCCAGCAGTTACGGCGCGGGAGAGACCCAGTACTTC
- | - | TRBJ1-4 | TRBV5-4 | CASSLGRSTNEKLFF | TGTGCCAGCAGCTTAGGGAGGTCAACTAATGAAAAACTGTTTTTT
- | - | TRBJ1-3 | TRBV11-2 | CASTRQLSGNTIYF | TGTGCCAGCACCCGACAGCTCTCTGGAAACACCATATATTTT
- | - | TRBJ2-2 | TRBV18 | CASSHYSANTGELFF | TGTGCCAGCTCACATTACAGTGCGAACACCGGGGAGCTGTTTTTT
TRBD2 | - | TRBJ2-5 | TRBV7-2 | CASSLRYSGAIQETQYF | TGTGCCAGCAGCTTACGGTATAGCGGGGCTATCCAAGAGACCCAGTACTTC
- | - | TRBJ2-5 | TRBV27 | CASRPRRGGGRETQYF | TGTGCCAGCAGGCCGAGACGGGGAGGGGGTAGAGAGACCCAGTACTTC
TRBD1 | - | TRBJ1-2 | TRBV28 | CASSLTGAYYGYTF | TGTGCCAGCAGTCTGACAGGGGCTTACTATGGCTACACCTTC
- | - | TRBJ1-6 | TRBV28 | CASSLRQGNSPLHF | TGTGCCAGCAGTTTAAGGCAGGGGAATTCACCCCTCCACTTT
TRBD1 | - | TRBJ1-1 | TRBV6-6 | CASSGQENTEAFF | TGTGCCAGCAGCGGACAGGAGAACACTGAAGCTTTCTTT
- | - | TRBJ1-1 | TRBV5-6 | CASSAYSTEAFF | TGTGCCAGCAGCGCGTATAGCACTGAAGCTTTCTTT
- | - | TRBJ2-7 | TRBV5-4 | CASSDAGQSHREQYF | TGTGCCAGCAGCGACGCGGGACAGTCTCATCGGGAGCAGTACTTC
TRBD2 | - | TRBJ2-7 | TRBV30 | CACPGLAGTYEQYF | TGTGCCTGCCCTGGACTAGCCGGTACCTACGAGCAGTACTTC
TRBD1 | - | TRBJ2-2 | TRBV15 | CATSRDLPWTGINTGELFF | TGTGCCACCAGCAGAGATCTACCCTGGACAGGGATTAACACCGGGGAGCTGTTTTTT
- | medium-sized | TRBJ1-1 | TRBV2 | CASIRNPGSMNTEAFF | TGTGCCAGCATCAGGAACCCCGGCAGCATGAACACTGAAGCTTTCTTT
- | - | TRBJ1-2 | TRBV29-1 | CSVDGRNRNYGYTF | TGCAGCGTCGATGGACGGAACAGGAACTATGGCTACACCTTC
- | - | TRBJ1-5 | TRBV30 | CAWSVNSPNQPQHF | TGTGCCTGGAGTGTCAACAGTCCGAATCAGCCCCAGCATTTT
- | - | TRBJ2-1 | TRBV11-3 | CASSLAGAYNEQFF | TGTGCCAGCAGCTTAGCGGGGGCCTACAATGAGCAGTTCTTC
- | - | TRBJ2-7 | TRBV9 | CASSSTPGDRSPYEQYF | TGTGCCAGCAGCTCCACCCCGGGGGACAGAAGTCCCTACGAGCAGTACTTC
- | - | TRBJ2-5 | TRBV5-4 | CASSPTGPETQYF | TGTGCCAGCAGCCCCACAGGGCCTGAGACCCAGTACTTC
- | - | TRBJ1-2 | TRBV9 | CASSSWTDGNYGYTF | TGTGCCAGCAGCTCTTGGACAGACGGGAACTATGGCTACACCTTC
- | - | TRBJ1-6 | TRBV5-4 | CASSPGSTGLNSPLHF | TGTGCCAGCAGCCCCGGATCAACAGGGCTGAATTCACCCCTCCACTTT
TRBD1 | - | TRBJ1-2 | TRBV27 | CASSPDPRTGVVGGYTF | TGTGCCAGCAGTCCCGACCCGAGGACAGGGGTAGTCGGTGGCTACACCTTC
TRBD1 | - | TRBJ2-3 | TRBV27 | CASRIPPGQGSTDTQYF | TGTGCCAGCAGAATCCCCCCCGGACAGGGGAGCACAGATACGCAGTATTTT
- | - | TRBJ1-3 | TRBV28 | CASLMGGAGNTIYF | TGTGCCAGCCTAATGGGGGGAGCTGGAAACACCATATATTTT
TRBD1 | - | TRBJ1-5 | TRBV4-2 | CASSHHNTGQGARGRNQPQHF | TGTGCCAGCAGCCATCACAACACGGGACAGGGGGCGAGGGGGCGCAATCAGCCCCAGCATTTT
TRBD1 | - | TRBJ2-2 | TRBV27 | CASSLATGESSFTGELFF | TGTGCCAGCAGCCTCGCGACAGGGGAGAGTTCGTTCACCGGGGAGCTGTTTTTT
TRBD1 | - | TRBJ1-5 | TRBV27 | CASRPGGSNQPQHF | TGTGCCAGCAGACCAGGGGGTAGCAATCAGCCCCAGCATTTT
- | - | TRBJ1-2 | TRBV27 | CASSLSIYNYGYTF | TGTGCCAGCAGTTTATCGATCTATAACTATGGCTACACCTTC
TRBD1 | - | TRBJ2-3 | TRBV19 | CASTSRTGWGADTQYF | TGTGCCAGTACGTCTCGGACAGGGTGGGGCGCAGATACGCAGTATTTT
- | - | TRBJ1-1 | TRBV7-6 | CASSQGWGRASTEAFF | TGTGCCAGCAGCCAGGGGTGGGGGAGGGCTTCCACTGAAGCTTTCTTT
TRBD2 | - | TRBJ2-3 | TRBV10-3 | CAISESQISGSTDTQYF | TGTGCCATCAGTGAGAGTCAAATTAGCGGGAGCACAGATACGCAGTATTTT
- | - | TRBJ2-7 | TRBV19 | CASRLGAPSYEQYF | TGTGCCAGTAGACTGGGGGCACCCTCCTACGAGCAGTACTTC
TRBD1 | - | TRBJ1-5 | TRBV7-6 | CASSRTGGNQPQHF | TGTGCCAGCAGCCGCACAGGGGGAAATCAGCCCCAGCATTTT
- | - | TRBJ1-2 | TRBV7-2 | CASSPDRLYGYTF | TGTGCCAGCAGCCCAGACAGACTTTATGGCTACACCTTC
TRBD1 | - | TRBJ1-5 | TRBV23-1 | CASTIPRTGCQPQHF | TGCGCCAGCACTATACCGAGGACAGGGTGTCAGCCCCAGCATTTT
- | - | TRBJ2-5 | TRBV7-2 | CASSLRGRLSVGQYF | TGTGCCAGCAGCTTAAGGGGCAGGCTATCGGTGGGGCAGTACTTC
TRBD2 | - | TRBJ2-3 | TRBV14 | CASGASGHTDTQYF | TGTGCCAGCGGAGCTAGCGGGCACACAGATACGCAGTATTTT
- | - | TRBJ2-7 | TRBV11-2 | CASSSTRGSYEQYF | TGTGCCAGCAGCTCGACCCGGGGCTCCTACGAGCAGTACTTC
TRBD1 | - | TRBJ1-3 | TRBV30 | CAWSLSGQGARFSGNTIYF | TGTGCCTGGAGTCTGTCGGGACAGGGGGCCCGGTTCTCTGGAAACACCATATATTTT
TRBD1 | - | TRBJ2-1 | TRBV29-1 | CFPAGGNEQFF | TGCTTTCCGGCAGGGGGCAATGAGCAGTTCTTC
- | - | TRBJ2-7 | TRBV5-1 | CASSLQGSSYEQYF | TGCGCCAGCAGCTTACAGGGTAGCTCCTACGAGCAGTACTTC
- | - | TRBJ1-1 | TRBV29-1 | CSVEDRGNPNTEAFF | TGCAGCGTTGAAGATCGCGGCAATCCGAACACTGAAGCTTTCTTT
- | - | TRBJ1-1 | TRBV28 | CASRRYPGAEAFF | TGTGCCAGCAGACGATACCCAGGGGCTGAAGCTTTCTTT
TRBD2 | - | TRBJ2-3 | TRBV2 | CASSDVTGTSGGTDTQYF | TGTGCCAGCAGTGACGTCACCGGGACTAGCGGGGGGACAGATACGCAGTATTTT